A single sample is the source of the 15 T cell receptor beta chains below, sequenced in a study of blood T cell repertoires in COVID-19. The data were produced by immunoSEQ multiplex PCR, yet TCRdb's version contains in-frame clones alone and is incomplete. The sample carries 190,000 or so clones, just under 90% recorded once. The sequenced sample consisted of peripheral blood. The origin of the receptors is a man between 60 and 75 years old who had recovered from COVID-19.

The V and J genes are TRBV11-2 and TRBJ1-1; the D gene is possibly TRBD1 (5 bases). Germline lookup yields CDR1 SGHAT and CDR2 FQNNGV. Trimming left V 0 bases short and J 6 bases short, with 20 bases between. This CDR3 is 17 amino acids long. CDR3 amino acids: CASSLDGADPLPPEAFF. CDR3 DNA: TGTGCCAGCAGCTTAGATGGGGCGGACCCTCTACCCCCTGAAGCTTTCTTT. The full variable domain, completed using reference TRBV11-2 and TRBJ1-1, is EAGVAQSPRYKIIEKRQSVAFWCNPISGHATLYWYQQILGQGPKLLIQFQNNGVVDDSQLPKDRFSAERLKGVDSTLKIQPAKLEDSAVYLCASSLDGADPLPPEAFFGQGTRLTVV.

The V gene is TRBV30, the J gene TRBJ2-1, with 13 bases that match TRBD2. V dropped 4 bases and J dropped 9; count of bases not matched to a gene: 9. The CDR3 is 15 amino acids. Germline-derived CDR1 and CDR2 are GTSNPN and SVGIG (reference sequence). The CDR3 DNA reads TGTGCCTGGATTTCCACTAGCGGGGGGGCCGCTGAGCAGTTCTTC. It yields the protein CAWISTSGGAAEQFF.

V usage is TRBV20-1 and J usage is TRBJ2-7; 9 nucleotides line up with TRBD2. With 3 bases clipped from V and 2 bases from J, the junction kept 5 bases outside the gene matches. The CDR3 runs to 14 residues. Germline V gene sequence: CDR1 DFQATT, CDR2 SNEGSKA (reference sequence). The CDR3 sequence: CSASFQRGAYEQYF. CDR3 coding DNA: TGCAGTGCTAGTTTCCAGCGGGGGGCCTACGAGCAGTACTTC.

V is TRBV3-1 (or the pseudogene TRBV3-2) and J is TRBJ1-6; TRBD1 aligns across 8 bases. The germline V gene encodes CDR1 LGHDT and CDR2 YNNKEL (reference sequence). Trimming removed 4 bases from V and 9 bases from J; junction bases left unmatched: 8. The CDR3 sequence is 15 residues long. CDR3 in amino acids: CASSLRTGPGSPLHF. The CDR3, as DNA: TGTGCCAGCAGCCTTCGGACAGGGCCAGGTTCACCCCTCCACTTT.

The chain has TRBV28 and TRBJ1-2; unclear D gene. The CDR3 length is 15 residues. CDR1 and CDR2 (germline): MDHEN, SYDVKM. Trimming left V 3 bases short and J 1 base short, with 12 bases between. The CDR3, as DNA: TGTGCCAGCAGTTTCCCACTCGGTGGTAACTATGGCTACACCTTC. It yields the protein CASSFPLGGNYGYTF.

The rearrangement joins TRBV6-5 to TRBJ1-6; the match to TRBD1 covers 8 bases. J gave up 8 bases and V 2 bases, and 8 bases lay outside the gene matches. The CDR3 is 16 amino acids. CDR1 and CDR2 from the germline V gene are MNHEY and SVGAGI. The CDR3 sequence: CASSYDRGFLHSPLHF. CDR3 bases: TGTGCCAGCAGTTACGACAGGGGATTTCTCCATTCACCCCTCCACTTT.

This chain links TRBV9 with TRBJ2-5; D possibly corresponds to TRBD1 (5 bases). Trimming took off 3 bases at V and 1 base at J, with 10 bases between the two ends. Germline CDR1 SGDLS, CDR2 YYNGEE. The CDR3 covers 14 residues. DNA for the CDR3: TGTGCCAGCAGCGCGCGCCAGGGCCAAGAGACCCAGTACTTC. Translating it yields CASSARQGQETQYF.

The chain has TRBV9 and TRBJ2-7; the match to TRBD1 covers 7 bases. CDR1 and CDR2 from the germline V gene are SGDLS and YYNGEE. The V gene end was trimmed by 0 bases and the J gene end by 4 bases; junction bases not matched to a gene: 4. CDR3 length: 14 amino acids. The CDR3 DNA is TGTGCCAGCAGCGTAGCGGGACAGTCATACGAGCAGTACTTC. This gives the protein CASSVAGQSYEQYF.

This chain joins TRBV6-5 and TRBJ2-7; 10 nucleotides match TRBD1. J was trimmed by 3 bases and V by 5 bases; bases with no gene match: 7. Germline V CDR1 and CDR2: MNHEY, SVGAGI. The CDR3 sequence is 15 residues long. The CDR3 is CASSTGQGTLYEQYF. The CDR3 coding sequence is TGTGCCAGCAGTACGGGACAGGGGACCCTCTACGAGCAGTACTTC.

The chain joins TRBV11-2 to TRBJ2-2, with TRBD1 identical over 9 bases. Looked up from germline, CDR1 is SGHAT and CDR2 is FQNNGV. With 4 bases clipped from V and 3 bases from J, the junction kept 3 bases outside the gene matches. This CDR3 region has 15 residues. This CDR3 is CASSSGDRDTGELFF. CDR3 bases: TGTGCCAGCAGCTCTGGGGACAGGGACACCGGGGAGCTGTTTTTT.

CDR3 nucleotides: TGTGCCAGCAGCAAAAGCGGGAGTGGGACAGATACGCAGTATTTT. This sequence encodes CASSKSGSGTDTQYF. V gene TRBV11-3 combines with J gene TRBJ2-3; 8 nucleotides agree with TRBD2. The CDR3 consists of 15 residues. Germline CDR1 reads SGHNT; CDR2 reads YENEEA. The trim removed 5 bases at V and 3 bases at J, leaving 7 bases unmatched.

The V and J genes are TRBV12-5 and TRBJ1-5; 8 nucleotides line up with TRBD1. The CDR3 totals 14 residues. The V gene end was trimmed by 6 bases and the J gene end by 2 bases; junction bases not matched to a gene: 3. CDR1 is LGHNT and CDR2 is FRNRAP in the germline V gene. Here the CDR3 reads CASGPDRGNQPQHF. The CDR3 DNA is TGTGCTAGTGGCCCGGACAGGGGCAATCAGCCCCAGCATTTT.

This chain joins TRBV7-3 and TRBJ2-3; a possible D gene is TRBD1 (6 bases). V dropped 3 bases and J dropped 2 bases, with 15 bases sitting between them. Germline CDR1 reads SGHTA; CDR2 reads FQGTGA. The CDR3 sequence is 16 residues long. In DNA form, the CDR3 reads TGTGCCAGCAGCTTCGGGGCGACAGGAGTCACAGATACGCAGTATTTT. It codes for CASSFGATGVTDTQYF. The complete variable domain, with remaining parts taken from reference TRBV7-3 and TRBJ2-3, reads GAGVSQTPSNKVTEKGKYVELRCDPISGHTALYWYRQSLGQGPEFLIYFQGTGAADDSGLPNDRFFAVRPEGSVSTLKIQRTERGDSAVYLCASSFGATGVTDTQYFGPGTRLTVL.

This chain connects TRBV3-1 (or the pseudogene TRBV3-2) to TRBJ2-7; 8 positions match TRBD1. CDR1 LGHDT and CDR2 YNNKEL come from the germline V gene (reference sequence). Trimming took 4 bases from V and 5 from J; bases not matched to a gene: 4. This CDR3 spans 13 amino acids. CDR3 protein: CASSLDRGHEQYF. The CDR3 bases are TGTGCCAGCAGCCTAGACAGGGGTCACGAGCAGTACTTC.

This clone has a single count. This chain links TRBV5-4 with TRBJ2-1; D is unresolved. Germline assignment: CDR1 SGHNT and CDR2 YYREEE (reference sequence). Trimming stripped 0 bases from V and 7 bases from J, with 11 bases between. This CDR3 has 14 amino acids. The CDR3 reads CASSLGTALNEQFF. Written as DNA, the CDR3 is TGTGCCAGCAGCTTGGGTACAGCCCTTAATGAGCAGTTCTTC.